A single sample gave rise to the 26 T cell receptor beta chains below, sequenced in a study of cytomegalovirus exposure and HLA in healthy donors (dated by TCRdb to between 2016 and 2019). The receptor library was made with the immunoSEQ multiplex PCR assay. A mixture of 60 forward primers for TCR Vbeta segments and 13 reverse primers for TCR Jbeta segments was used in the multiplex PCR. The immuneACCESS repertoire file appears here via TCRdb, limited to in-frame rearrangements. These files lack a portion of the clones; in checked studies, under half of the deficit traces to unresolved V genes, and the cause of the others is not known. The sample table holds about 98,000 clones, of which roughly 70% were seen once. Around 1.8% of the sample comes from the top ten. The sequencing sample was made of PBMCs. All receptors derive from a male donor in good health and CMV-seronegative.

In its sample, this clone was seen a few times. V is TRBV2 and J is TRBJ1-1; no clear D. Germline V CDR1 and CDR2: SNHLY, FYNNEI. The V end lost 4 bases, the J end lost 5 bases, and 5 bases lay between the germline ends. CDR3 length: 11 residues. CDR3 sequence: CASSGPTEAFF. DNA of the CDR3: TGTGCCAGCAGTGGTCCGACTGAAGCTTTCTTT.

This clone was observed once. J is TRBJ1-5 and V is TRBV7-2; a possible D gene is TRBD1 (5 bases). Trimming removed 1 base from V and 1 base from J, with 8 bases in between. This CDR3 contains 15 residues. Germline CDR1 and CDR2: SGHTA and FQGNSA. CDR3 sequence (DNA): TGTGCCAGCAGCTTAGGTGGGGGGAGCAATCAGCCCCAGCATTTT. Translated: CASSLGGGSNQPQHF.

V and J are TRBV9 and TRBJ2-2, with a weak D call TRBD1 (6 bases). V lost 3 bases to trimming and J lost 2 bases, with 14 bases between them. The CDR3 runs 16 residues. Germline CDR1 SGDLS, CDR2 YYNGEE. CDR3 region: CASSAETGVNTGELFF. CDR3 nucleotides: TGTGCCAGCAGCGCAGAGACAGGAGTAAACACCGGGGAGCTGTTTTTT. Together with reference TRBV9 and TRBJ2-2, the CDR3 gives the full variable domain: DSGVTQTPKHLITATGQRVTLRCSPRSGDLSVYWYQQSLDQGLQFLIQYYNGEERAKGNILERFSAQQFPDLHSELNLSSLELGDSALYFCASSAETGVNTGELFFGEGSRLTVL.

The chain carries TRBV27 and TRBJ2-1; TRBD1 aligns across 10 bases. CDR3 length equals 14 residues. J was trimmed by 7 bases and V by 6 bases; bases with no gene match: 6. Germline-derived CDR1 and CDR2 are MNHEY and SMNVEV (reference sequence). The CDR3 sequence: CASRTGGAKNEQFF. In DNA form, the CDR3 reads TGTGCCAGCAGGACAGGGGGCGCAAAAAATGAGCAGTTCTTC.

The CDR3 reads CASSLAGQAEQFF. CDR3 nucleotides: TGCGCCAGCAGCTTGGCCGGTCAGGCGGAGCAGTTCTTC. V is TRBV5-1 and J is TRBJ2-1; the D is unclear. From germline, CDR1 is SGHRS and CDR2 YFSETQ. This CDR3 comprises 13 residues. V was cut by 0 bases and J by 10 bases, with 11 bases left in between.

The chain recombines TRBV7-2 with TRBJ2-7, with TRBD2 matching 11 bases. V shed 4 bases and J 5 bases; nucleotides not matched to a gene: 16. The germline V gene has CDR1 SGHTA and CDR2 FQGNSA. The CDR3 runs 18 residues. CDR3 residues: CASSSPGGRLAGQDEQYF. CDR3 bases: TGTGCCAGCAGCTCCCCTGGGGGCCGACTAGCGGGACAGGACGAGCAGTACTTC.

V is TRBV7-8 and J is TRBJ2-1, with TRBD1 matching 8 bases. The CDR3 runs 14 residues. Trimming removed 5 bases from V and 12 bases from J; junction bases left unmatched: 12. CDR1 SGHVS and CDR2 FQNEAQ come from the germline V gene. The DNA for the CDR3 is TGTGCCAGCAGCACCCAGGTGGGCGGACAGGGGCAGTTCTTC. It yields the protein CASSTQVGGQGQFF.

The CDR3 here is CASSPRTGYTGELFF. As DNA, the CDR3 is TGTGCCAGCAGCCCGAGGACAGGGTACACCGGGGAGCTGTTTTTT. The chain is built from TRBV9 and TRBJ2-2; 8 bases are shared with TRBD1. The CDR3 contains 15 residues. Germline-derived CDR1 and CDR2 are SGDLS and YYNGEE. Trimming cost V 4 bases and J 3 bases; bases outside gene matches: 5.

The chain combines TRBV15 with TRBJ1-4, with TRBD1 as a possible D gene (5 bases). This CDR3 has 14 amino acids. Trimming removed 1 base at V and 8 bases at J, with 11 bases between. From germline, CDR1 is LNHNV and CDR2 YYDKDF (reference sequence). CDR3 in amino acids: CATSRGGAREKLFF. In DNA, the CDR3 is TGTGCCACCAGCAGAGGGGGCGCCCGGGAAAAACTGTTTTTT.

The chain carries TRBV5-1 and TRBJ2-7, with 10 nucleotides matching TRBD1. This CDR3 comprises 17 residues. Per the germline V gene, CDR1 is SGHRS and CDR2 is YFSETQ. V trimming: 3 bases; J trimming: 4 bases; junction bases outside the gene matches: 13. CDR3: CASSYLISGTGAYEQYF. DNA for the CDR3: TGCGCCAGCAGCTACCTAATATCCGGGACAGGGGCTTACGAGCAGTACTTC.

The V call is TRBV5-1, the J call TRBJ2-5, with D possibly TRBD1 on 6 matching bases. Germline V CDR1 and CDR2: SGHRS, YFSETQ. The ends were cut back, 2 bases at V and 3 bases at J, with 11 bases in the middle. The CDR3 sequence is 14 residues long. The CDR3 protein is CASSFQGLEETQYF. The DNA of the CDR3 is TGCGCCAGCAGCTTTCAGGGGTTGGAAGAGACCCAGTACTTC.

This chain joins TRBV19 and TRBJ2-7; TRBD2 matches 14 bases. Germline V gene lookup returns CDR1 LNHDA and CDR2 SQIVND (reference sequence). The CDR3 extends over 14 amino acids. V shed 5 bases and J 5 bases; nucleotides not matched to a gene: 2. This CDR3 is CASSGLAGGHEQYF. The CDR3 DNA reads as TGTGCCAGTAGTGGACTAGCGGGAGGACACGAGCAGTACTTC.

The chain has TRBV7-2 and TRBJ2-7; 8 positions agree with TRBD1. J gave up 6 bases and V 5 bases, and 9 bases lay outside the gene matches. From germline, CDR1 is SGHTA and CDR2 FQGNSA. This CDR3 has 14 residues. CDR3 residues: CASSVDRGFFEQYF. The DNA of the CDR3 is TGTGCCAGCAGCGTCGACAGGGGCTTCTTCGAGCAGTACTTC.

CDR3 residues: CASSSVDKNTEAFF. DNA for the CDR3: TGTGCCAGCAGTTCTGTGGACAAGAACACTGAAGCTTTCTTT. The rearrangement uses TRBV28 and TRBJ1-1; D is possibly TRBD1 (5 bases). The V end lost 4 bases, the J end lost 1 base, and 10 bases lay between the germline ends. Germline assignment: CDR1 MDHEN and CDR2 SYDVKM. The CDR3 has 14 residues.

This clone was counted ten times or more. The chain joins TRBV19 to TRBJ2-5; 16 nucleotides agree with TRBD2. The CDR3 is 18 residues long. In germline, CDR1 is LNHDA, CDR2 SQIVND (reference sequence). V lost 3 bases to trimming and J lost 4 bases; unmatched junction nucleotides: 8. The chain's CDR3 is CASSIRGLAGGPPETQYF. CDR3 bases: TGTGCCAGTAGTATTCGGGGACTAGCGGGAGGGCCCCCAGAGACCCAGTACTTC.

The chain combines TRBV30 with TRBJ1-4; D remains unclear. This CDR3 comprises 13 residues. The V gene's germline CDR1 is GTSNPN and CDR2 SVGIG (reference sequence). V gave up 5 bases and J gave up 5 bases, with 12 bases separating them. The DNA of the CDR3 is TGTGCCTGGGAGCCTTCGGGGAATGAAAAACTGTTTTTT. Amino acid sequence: CAWEPSGNEKLFF.

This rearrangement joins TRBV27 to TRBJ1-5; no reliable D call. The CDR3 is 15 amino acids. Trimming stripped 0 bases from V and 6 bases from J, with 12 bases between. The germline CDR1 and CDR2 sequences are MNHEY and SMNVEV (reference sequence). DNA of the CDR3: TGTGCCAGCAGTTTATCAACCGGGGAAAGTCAGCCCCAGCATTTT. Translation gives CASSLSTGESQPQHF.

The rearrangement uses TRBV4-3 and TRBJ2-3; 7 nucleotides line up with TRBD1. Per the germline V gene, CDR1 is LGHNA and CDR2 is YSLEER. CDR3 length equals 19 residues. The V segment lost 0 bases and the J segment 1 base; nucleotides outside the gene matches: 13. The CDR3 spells CASSQDMGHRGEGTDTQYF. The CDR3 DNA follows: TGCGCCAGCAGCCAAGATATGGGCCACAGGGGTGAGGGCACAGATACGCAGTATTTT.

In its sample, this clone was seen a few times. The CDR3 sequence is CASSLRGSYGYTF. CDR3 in DNA: TGTGCCAGCAGTTTACGGGGGAGCTATGGCTACACCTTC. This sequence joins TRBV27 and TRBJ1-2; maybe TRBD1 (5 bases). Trimming removed 2 bases from V and 4 bases from J, with 8 bases in between. From germline, CDR1 is MNHEY and CDR2 SMNVEV (reference sequence). The CDR3 extends over 13 amino acids.

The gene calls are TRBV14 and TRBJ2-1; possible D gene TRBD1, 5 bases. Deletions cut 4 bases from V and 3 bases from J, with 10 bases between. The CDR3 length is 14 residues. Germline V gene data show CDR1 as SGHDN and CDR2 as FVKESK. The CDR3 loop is CASSPTVGYNEQFF. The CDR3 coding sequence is TGTGCCAGCAGCCCGACAGTAGGCTACAATGAGCAGTTCTTC.

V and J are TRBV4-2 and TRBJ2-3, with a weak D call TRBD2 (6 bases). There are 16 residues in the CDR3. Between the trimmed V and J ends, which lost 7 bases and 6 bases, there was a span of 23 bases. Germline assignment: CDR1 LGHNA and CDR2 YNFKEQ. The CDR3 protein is CASNHLDWTTSDTQYF. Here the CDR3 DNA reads TGTGCCAGCAACCACCTGGACTGGACTACCTCGGATACGCAGTATTTT.

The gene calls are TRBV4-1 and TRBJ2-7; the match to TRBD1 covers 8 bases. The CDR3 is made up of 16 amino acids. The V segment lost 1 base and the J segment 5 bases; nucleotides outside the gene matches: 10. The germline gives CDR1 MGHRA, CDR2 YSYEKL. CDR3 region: CASSQGPGGAENEQYF. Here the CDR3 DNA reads TGCGCCAGCAGCCAAGGTCCAGGGGGCGCAGAAAACGAGCAGTACTTC.

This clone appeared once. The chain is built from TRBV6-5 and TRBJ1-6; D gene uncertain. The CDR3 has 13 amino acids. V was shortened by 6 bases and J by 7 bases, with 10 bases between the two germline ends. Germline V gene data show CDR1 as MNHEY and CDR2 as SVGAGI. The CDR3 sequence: CASRDGLNSPLHF. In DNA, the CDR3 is TGTGCCAGCAGGGACGGACTCAATTCACCCCTCCACTTT.

This chain's CDR3 is CASSIPTGGNIQYF. In DNA, the CDR3 is TGTGCCAGTAGTATTCCGACAGGGGGGAACATTCAGTACTTC. The rearrangement uses TRBV19 and TRBJ2-4; 9 positions agree with TRBD1. The germline CDR1 and CDR2 sequences are LNHDA and SQIVND (reference sequence). The CDR3 consists of 14 residues. V shed 3 bases and J 7 bases; nucleotides not matched to a gene: 4. The variable domain in full, completed from reference TRBV19 and TRBJ2-4, reads DGGITQSPKYLFRKEGQNVTLSCEQNLNHDAMYWYRQDPGQGLRLIYYSQIVNDFQKGDIAEGYSVSREKKESFPLTVTSAQKNPTAFYLCASSIPTGGNIQYFGAGTRLSVL.

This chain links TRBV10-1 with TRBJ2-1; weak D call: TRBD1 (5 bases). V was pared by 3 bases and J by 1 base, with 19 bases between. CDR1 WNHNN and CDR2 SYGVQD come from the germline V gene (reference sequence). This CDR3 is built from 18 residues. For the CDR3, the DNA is TGCGCCAGCAGTGACTCTCGGCCAGGGTGGCCTTCCTACAATGAGCAGTTCTTC. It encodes CASSDSRPGWPSYNEQFF.

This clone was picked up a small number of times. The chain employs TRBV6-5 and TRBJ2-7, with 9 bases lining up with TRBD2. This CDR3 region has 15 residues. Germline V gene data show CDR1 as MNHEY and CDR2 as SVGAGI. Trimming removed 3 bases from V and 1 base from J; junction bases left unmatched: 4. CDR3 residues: CASSYSGSWSYEQYF. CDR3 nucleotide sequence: TGTGCCAGCAGTTATAGCGGGAGTTGGTCCTACGAGCAGTACTTC.